This TCR beta chain was captured by sequencing in a study of OX40 agonist ivuxolimab in advanced cancers. Study context: At approximately 80% male, the cohort had a mean age of roughly 60 years, ranging from about 20 to 90. The study reported partial responses in three patients: one hepatocellular carcinoma, two cutaneous melanoma.

A remark on this clone: The target antigen is unknown.

The study's findings and limits: Blood T cells, both CD4+ and CD8+, expanded clonally by week 6 at 0.1 to 3.0 mg/kg. On average, CD8+ T cells showed a greater number of expanded clones than CD4+.

Sequencing used immunoSEQ multiplex PCR; TCRdb keeps in-frame clones, though not all of them. The sample comprises more than 55,000 clones, 85% to 95% of which are singletons, and around an eighth rests with the top ten. The source of this sequence is an adult with an advanced solid tumor such as melanoma, head and neck, liver or kidney cancer. Sequencing was performed on CD4+ or CD8+ T cells sorted from blood, taken in a trial of the OX40 agonist ivuxolimab.

The CDR3 DNA reads as TGTGCCAGCAGCCTGACAGGGATAGATGAAAAACTGTTTTTT. Translated: CASSLTGIDEKLFF. The chain links TRBV9 to TRBJ1-4; 7 bases match TRBD1. Trimming took 4 bases from V and 6 from J; bases not matched to a gene: 6. Germline CDR1 reads SGDLS; CDR2 reads YYNGEE. The CDR3 totals 14 residues.